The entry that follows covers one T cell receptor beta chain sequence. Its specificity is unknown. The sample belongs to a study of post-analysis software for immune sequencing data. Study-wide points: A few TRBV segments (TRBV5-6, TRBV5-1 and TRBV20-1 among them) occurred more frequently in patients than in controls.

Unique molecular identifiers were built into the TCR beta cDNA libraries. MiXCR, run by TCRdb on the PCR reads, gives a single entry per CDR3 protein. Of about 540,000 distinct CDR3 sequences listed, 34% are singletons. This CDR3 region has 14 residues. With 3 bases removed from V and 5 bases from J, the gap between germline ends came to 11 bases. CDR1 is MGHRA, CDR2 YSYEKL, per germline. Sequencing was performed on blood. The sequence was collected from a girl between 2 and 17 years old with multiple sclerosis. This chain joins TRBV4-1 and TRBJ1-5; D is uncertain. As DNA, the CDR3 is TGCGCCAGCAGCCAGGGCGAACGCGATCAGCCCCAGCATTTT. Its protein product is CASSQGERDQPQHF.